The table lists the clone carrying this T cell receptor (beta chain) with a count of one. Germline CDR1 DFQATT, CDR2 SNEGSKA (reference sequence). Trimming took off 1 base at V and 4 bases at J, with 4 bases between the two ends. The CDR3 spans 11 residues. Libraries were prepared by immunoSEQ multiplex PCR; TCRdb keeps only in-frame clonotypes and omits some of them. The sample records over 20,000 clones, roughly 90% being singletons. The data originate from a study of blood T cell repertoires in COVID-19. The V call is TRBV20-1, the J call TRBJ2-5; D is unclear. Sequenced material: peripheral blood. The sequence derives from a human donor in a cohort sampled during active COVID-19. CDR3: CSARGGETQYF. The CDR3, as DNA: TGCAGTGCTAGAGGCGGAGAGACCCAGTACTTC.